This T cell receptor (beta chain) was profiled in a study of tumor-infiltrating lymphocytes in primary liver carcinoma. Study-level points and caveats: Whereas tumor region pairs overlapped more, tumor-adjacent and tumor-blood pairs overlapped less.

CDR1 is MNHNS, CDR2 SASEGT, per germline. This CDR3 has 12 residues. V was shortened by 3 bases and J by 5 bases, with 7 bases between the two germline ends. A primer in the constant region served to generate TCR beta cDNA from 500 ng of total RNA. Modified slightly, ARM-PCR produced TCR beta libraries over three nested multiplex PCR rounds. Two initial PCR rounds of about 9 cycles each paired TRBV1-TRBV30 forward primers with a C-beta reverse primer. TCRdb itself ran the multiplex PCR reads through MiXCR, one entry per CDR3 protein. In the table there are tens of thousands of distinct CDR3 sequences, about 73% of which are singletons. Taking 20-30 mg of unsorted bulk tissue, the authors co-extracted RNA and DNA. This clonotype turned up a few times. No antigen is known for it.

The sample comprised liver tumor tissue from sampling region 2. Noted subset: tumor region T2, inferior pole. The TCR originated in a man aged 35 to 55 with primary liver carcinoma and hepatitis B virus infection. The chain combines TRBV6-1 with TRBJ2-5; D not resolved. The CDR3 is CASSESRETQYF. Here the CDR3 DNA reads TGTGCCAGCAGTGAGAGTCGGGAGACCCAGTACTTC.